A single sample is the source of the 29 T cell receptor beta chains below, sequenced in a study of T cells in Graves' hyperthyroidism and ophthalmopathy (dated by TCRdb to about 2019). Libraries were constructed by multiplex PCR. Sequenced using an Illumina HiSeq 2000. TCR beta CDR3 regions were amplified from RNA transcripts. For the first round of RT-PCR on the TCR CDR3, the HTBI primer set was used together with the Qiagen OneStep RT-PCR kit. TCRdb redid the processing of the public reads, applying fastp at Q25 and MiXCR, and retained in-frame beta chains. Records with the same CDR3 protein are collapsed into one entry carrying the most frequent genes and DNA. The sample table lists roughly 500,000 distinct CDR3 sequences, 46% of them with a count of one. The ten largest clones take up around two fifths of the sample. Sample: peripheral blood or thyroid tissue (not recorded which). The receptors were gathered from an adult woman with Graves' disease, either hyperthyroidism or ophthalmopathy (not recorded which).

This clonotype was picked up a small number of times. Here the CDR3 reads CSARQVLGSQYF. The CDR3 nucleotides are TGCAGTGCTAGACAGGTGCTAGGTTCTCAGTACTTC. The genes are TRBV20-1 and TRBJ2-7; D ambiguous. Germline V gives CDR1 DFQATT, CDR2 SNEGSKA (reference sequence). Deletions cut 2 bases from V and 10 bases from J, with 15 bases between. The CDR3 extends over 12 amino acids.

The V call is TRBV28, the J call TRBJ1-4, with D unresolved. Trimming removed 8 bases at V and 7 bases at J, with 11 bases between. Germline V CDR1 and CDR2: MDHEN, SYDVKM. The CDR3 sequence is 12 residues long. The CDR3 sequence is CASLQTGEKLFF. DNA of the CDR3: TGTGCCAGCCTCCAAACGGGTGAAAAACTGTTTTTT.

This clonotype was seen a handful of times. V gene TRBV29-1 combines with J gene TRBJ1-3; the D gene is possibly TRBD1 (5 bases). CDR3 length: 12 residues. Per the germline V gene, CDR1 is SQVTM and CDR2 is ANQGSEA. The germline V and J ends were trimmed by 6 bases and 6 bases, with 12 bases remaining between them. CDR3 DNA sequence: TGCAGCGTCGACAGTTATGAAAACACCATATATTTT. It translates to CSVDSYENTIYF.

This clonotype has just one count. This chain joins TRBV5-4 and TRBJ2-5, with D perhaps matching TRBD2 (5 bases). The germline gives CDR1 SGHNT, CDR2 YYREEE (reference sequence). V dropped 0 bases and J dropped 9 bases, with 12 bases sitting between them. The CDR3 totals 13 residues. CDR3 amino acids: CASSLVGMEAQYF. The CDR3 nucleotides read TGTGCCAGCAGCTTGGTGGGGATGGAGGCCCAGTACTTC.

The chain has TRBV20-1 and TRBJ1-5; 12 bases agree with TRBD1. The CDR3 loop spans 17 amino acids. Germline V gene sequence: CDR1 DFQATT, CDR2 SNEGSKA (reference sequence). Losses at the gene ends were 3 bases for V and 2 bases for J; bases not matched to a gene: 8. The DNA for the CDR3 is TGCAGTGCTAGGATCGGGACAGGGGGCTTGGGCAATCAGCCCCAGCATTTT. Amino acids: CSARIGTGGLGNQPQHF.

This clonotype appeared once. One end of the junction fails to match germline, which may point to a read error. J is TRBJ2-7 and V is TRBV10-3; tentative D call: TRBD1 (5 bases). This CDR3 contains 12 residues. In germline, CDR1 is ENHRY, CDR2 SYGVKD. The CDR3 DNA is TGTGCCATCAGGGACAACTCCTACGGGCAGTACTTC. Translation: CAIRDNSYGQYF.

In this sample, this clonotype turned up many times. The V gene is TRBV4-1, the J gene TRBJ1-1; D call uncertain. In germline, CDR1 is MGHRA, CDR2 YSYEKL. Trimming removed 4 bases at V and 6 bases at J, with 15 bases between. The CDR3 totals 14 residues. CDR3 coding DNA: TGCGCCAGCAGCCCGTCAAGACCAAACTCTGAAGCTTTCTTT. Protein product: CASSPSRPNSEAFF.

The chain links TRBV7-2 to TRBJ2-3; TRBD2 aligns across 14 bases. This CDR3 has 14 amino acids. The V gene end was trimmed by 4 bases and the J gene end by 8 bases; junction bases not matched to a gene: 2. Germline CDR1 and CDR2: SGHTA and FQGNSA. CDR3 loop: CASSSGTSGGTQYF. The CDR3 DNA sequence: TGTGCCAGCAGCTCCGGGACTAGCGGGGGTACGCAGTATTTT.

This clonotype has just a few counts. The rearrangement joins TRBV6-6 to TRBJ1-5; D is uncertain. This CDR3 has 16 amino acids. Germline assignment: CDR1 MNHNY and CDR2 SVGAGI (reference sequence). V lost 0 bases to trimming and J lost 9 bases, with 18 bases between them. CDR3 loop: CASSYSLNSGSGPQHF. The CDR3 coding sequence is TGTGCCAGCAGTTACTCATTAAATAGTGGGTCAGGGCCCCAGCATTTT.

This clonotype turned up a few times. V and J are TRBV24-1 and TRBJ2-7; the match to TRBD1 covers 9 bases. CDR1 is KGHDR and CDR2 is SFDVKD in the germline V gene. The J segment lost 3 bases and the V segment lost 3 bases, leaving 5 bases of the junction unmatched. The length of the CDR3 is 15 residues. As DNA, the CDR3 is TGTGCCACCAGTGATAGTGGACAGGGGCACTACGAGCAGTACTTC. It translates to CATSDSGQGHYEQYF.

This clonotype was seen repeatedly, ten times or more. The V gene is TRBV19, the J gene TRBJ2-5; 11 bases map to TRBD2. The V and J ends lost 4 bases and 9 bases, in that order; junction bases with no gene match: 7. The CDR3 has 14 residues. From germline, CDR1 is LNHDA and CDR2 SQIVND (reference sequence). For the CDR3, the DNA is TGTGCCAGTAGTACGGGACTAGCGGAATCTTCCCAGTACTTC. This encodes CASSTGLAESSQYF.

The gene calls are TRBV2 and TRBJ1-6, with a weak D call TRBD1 (6 bases). Trimming stripped 5 bases from V and 2 bases from J, with 19 bases between. Germline CDR1 is SNHLY and CDR2 is FYNNEI. The CDR3 contains 18 residues. CDR3 region: CASSLRTAVGAYNSPLHF. The CDR3 bases are TGTGCCAGCAGTCTAAGGACAGCCGTGGGCGCCTATAATTCACCCCTCCACTTT.

In its sample, this clonotype was seen a few times. The chain joins TRBV4-3 to TRBJ1-2; no reliable D call. Germline values: CDR1 LGHNA, CDR2 YSLEER. The CDR3 spans 15 residues. V lost 3 bases and J 2 bases, leaving 13 bases between the germline ends. The CDR3 reads CASSQIPQRNYGYTF. The CDR3 bases are TGCGCCAGCAGCCAGATACCCCAAAGAAACTATGGCTACACCTTC.

In its sample, this clonotype was seen once. This chain connects TRBV10-3 to TRBJ1-2; 9 nucleotides agree with TRBD1. The CDR3 sequence is 14 residues long. Germline lookup yields CDR1 ENHRY and CDR2 SYGVKD. Trimming removed 6 bases from V and 7 bases from J; junction bases left unmatched: 9. The CDR3 region is CAISTGQGYRGYTF. The CDR3 coding sequence is TGTGCCATCAGCACGGGACAGGGATATCGTGGCTACACCTTC.

This clonotype was found many times. The V and J genes are TRBV2 and TRBJ1-6; a possible D gene is TRBD1 (6 bases). Trimming removed 3 bases from V and 6 bases from J, with 12 bases in between. This CDR3 region has 15 residues. Germline V gene sequence: CDR1 SNHLY, CDR2 FYNNEI. The CDR3 DNA is TGTGCCAGCAGTGAGCGGGGGCCTTCTAATTCACCCCTCCACTTT. This gives the protein CASSERGPSNSPLHF.

In this sample, this clonotype turned up a few times. The J gene is TRBJ1-2, the V gene TRBV5-1; weak D call: TRBD1 (5 bases). Per the germline V gene, CDR1 is SGHRS and CDR2 is YFSETQ. Trimming stripped 5 bases from V and 2 bases from J, with 10 bases between. The CDR3 consists of 13 residues. CDR3 protein: CASRIDRNYGYTF. CDR3 nucleotides: TGCGCCAGCAGGATCGACAGAAACTATGGCTACACCTTC.

This chain uses TRBV2 with TRBJ1-2, with no clear D. Deletions cut 2 bases from V and 6 bases from J, with 7 bases between. Germline CDR1 and CDR2: SNHLY and FYNNEI. The CDR3 has 12 residues. The CDR3 is CASSEIADGYTF. The CDR3, as DNA: TGTGCCAGCAGTGAAATCGCAGATGGCTACACCTTC.

Concerning this clonotype itself: A read error may be the cause here, since a much bigger clone is one base away. The chain uses TRBV7-2 and TRBJ2-5; D tentatively reads TRBD1 or TRBD2 (5 bases each). With 4 bases removed from V and 13 bases from J, the gap between germline ends came to 13 bases. This CDR3 region has 11 residues. Germline assignment: CDR1 SGHTA and CDR2 FQGNSA. The CDR3 DNA reads as TGTGCCAGCAGCTACCGGGGCCCTCTGTACTTC. This gives the protein CASSYRGPLYF.

This clonotype was detected many times. This sequence joins TRBV6-5 and TRBJ1-2; D is undetermined. Germline V lookup: CDR1 MNHEY, CDR2 SVGAGI. V lost 4 bases and J 7 bases, leaving 13 bases between the germline ends. The CDR3 loop spans 13 amino acids. In DNA form, the CDR3 reads TGTGCCAGCAGTTTGGAGGGAGGTGGTGGCTACACCTTC. This encodes CASSLEGGGGYTF.

In regard to this clonotype: A much larger clone lies one base from this, so it may be a read error. This chain connects TRBV2 to TRBJ2-7; D perhaps matches TRBD2 (6 bases). The CDR3 spans 16 residues. Germline lookup yields CDR1 SNHLY and CDR2 FYNNEI. The V end lost 6 bases, the J end lost 6 bases, and 24 bases lay between the germline ends. The DNA for the CDR3 is TGTGCCAGCAGATCCCGCGAACTATCGGGAGCCGGCGAGCAGTACTTC. Translation: CASRSRELSGAGEQYF.

The V call is TRBV20-1, the J call TRBJ2-2; D is possibly TRBD1 (6 bases). V was shortened by 7 bases and J by 3 bases, with 12 bases between the two germline ends. There are 13 residues in the CDR3. Germline V gene sequence: CDR1 DFQATT, CDR2 SNEGSKA (reference sequence). The CDR3 DNA reads as TGCAGTGGTGTCGAGGGGGACACCGGGGAGCTGTTTTTT. Its translation is CSGVEGDTGELFF.

This clonotype came up many times. The chain combines TRBV7-9 with TRBJ2-2, with D perhaps assigned TRBD1 or TRBD2 (5 bases each). CDR1 is SEHNR, CDR2 FQNEAQ, per germline (reference sequence). Trimming removed 5 bases from V and 5 bases from J, with 12 bases in between. The CDR3 is 14 amino acids. CDR3 DNA sequence: TGTGCCAGCAGCCCGGGGACGGTGACCGGGGAGCTGTTTTTT. Translating it yields CASSPGTVTGELFF.

This clonotype was seen a single time. The gene calls are TRBV29-1 and TRBJ2-7; 7 bases map to TRBD2. This CDR3 is 13 amino acids long. The J segment lost 1 base and the V segment lost 5 bases, leaving 5 bases of the junction unmatched. The germline V gene has CDR1 SQVTM and CDR2 ANQGSEA. Here the CDR3 reads CSVLREGSYEQYF. CDR3 nucleotide sequence: TGCAGCGTTCTAAGGGAGGGTTCCTACGAGCAGTACTTC.

This clonotype was seen at least ten times. This chain joins TRBV14 and TRBJ1-6; D remains unclear. CDR1 and CDR2 (germline): SGHDN, FVKESK. The V end lost 1 base, the J end lost 5 bases, and 6 bases lay between the germline ends. This CDR3 contains 14 residues. The CDR3 here is CASSQVRDNSPLHF. The CDR3, as DNA: TGTGCCAGCAGCCAAGTACGGGATAATTCACCCCTCCACTTT.

The V gene is TRBV20-1, the J gene TRBJ2-5; the D gene is possibly TRBD1 (5 bases). CDR1 is DFQATT and CDR2 is SNEGSKA in the germline V gene (reference sequence). The CDR3 runs 12 residues. V shed 7 bases and J shed 4 bases, with 13 bases lying between them. CDR3 nucleotide sequence: TGCAGTGAGTCGGCAGGGCCAGAGACCCAGTACTTC. This translates into CSESAGPETQYF.

Comments on this clonotype: Just one base apart from a much larger clone, this may be a read error. The J gene is TRBJ2-7, the V gene TRBV5-1; 8 nucleotides align to TRBD1. Germline loops: CDR1 SGHRS, CDR2 YFSETQ. This CDR3 is built from 14 residues. CDR3 residues: CASSLGTGWYEQCF. The CDR3 bases are TGCGCCAGCAGCTTGGGGACAGGGTGGTACGAGCAGTGCTTC.

This rearrangement joins TRBV7-8 to TRBJ2-6; either TRBD1 or TRBD2 may supply D (5 bases each). Germline V CDR1 and CDR2: SGHVS, FQNEAQ. Trimming removed 4 bases from V and 4 bases from J, with 20 bases in between. The CDR3 totals 18 residues. The CDR3 reads CASSYRAQGAGGANVLTF. The CDR3 coding sequence is TGTGCCAGCAGCTACCGGGCCCAGGGAGCAGGGGGGGCCAACGTCCTGACTTTC.

The chain has TRBV7-2 and TRBJ2-5; possibly TRBD1 for D (5 bases). Per germline, CDR1 SGHTA and CDR2 FQGNSA. Trimming took 4 bases from V and 3 from J, leaving 15 bases between them. This CDR3 comprises 15 residues. The CDR3: CASSSTSTVEETQYF. Here the CDR3 DNA reads TGTGCCAGCAGCTCGACCTCGACAGTGGAAGAGACCCAGTACTTC.

This clonotype occurred many times. This sequence joins TRBV5-1 and TRBJ2-7, with TRBD2 matching over 10 bases. V lost 5 bases to trimming and J lost 4 bases; unmatched junction nucleotides: 6. CDR1 SGHRS and CDR2 YFSETQ come from the germline V gene. This CDR3 contains 14 residues. CDR3 protein: CASRLTLAGYEQYF. CDR3 DNA: TGCGCCAGCAGGCTTACACTAGCGGGATACGAGCAGTACTTC.